This record looks at one T cell receptor beta chain sequence and its context. It may be a read error: a sequence one base away is much more abundant. A read error is likely, as this CDR3 ends without the conserved phenylalanine or tryptophan. The sample belongs to a study of T cells in Graves' hyperthyroidism and ophthalmopathy. RNA transcripts served as the template for amplifying TCR beta CDR3 regions. A first-round RT-PCR of the TCR CDR3 used the HTBI primer set. Each CDR3 protein is one row after TCRdb ran MiXCR on the multiplex PCR reads. The sample gives approximately 700,000 distinct CDR3 sequences, around 15% of which show up once; under 8.5% is in the top ten. The receptor was derived from a man in his late teens or twenties with Graves' hyperthyroidism. Material for sequencing was blood.

The CDR3 sequence: CASSVGLSQQYL. DNA for the CDR3: TGCGCCAGCAGCGTGGGACTAAGCCAGCAGTACCTC. The chain joins TRBV5-1 to TRBJ2-7; TRBD2 aligns across 7 bases. The germline CDR1 and CDR2 sequences are SGHRS and YFSETQ. V lost 4 bases and J lost 8; bases outside the gene matches: 6. The CDR3 is 12 amino acids.